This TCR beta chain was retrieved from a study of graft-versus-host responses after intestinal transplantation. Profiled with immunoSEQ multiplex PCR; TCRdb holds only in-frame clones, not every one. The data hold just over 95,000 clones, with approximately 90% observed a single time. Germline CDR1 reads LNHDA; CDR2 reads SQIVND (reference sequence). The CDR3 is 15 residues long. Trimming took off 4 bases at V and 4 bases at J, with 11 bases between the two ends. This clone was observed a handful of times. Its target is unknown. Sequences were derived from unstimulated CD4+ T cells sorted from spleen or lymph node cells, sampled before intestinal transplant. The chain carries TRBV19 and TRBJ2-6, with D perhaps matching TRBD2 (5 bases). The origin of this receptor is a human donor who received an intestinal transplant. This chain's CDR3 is CASSTGRGGANVLTF. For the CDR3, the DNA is TGTGCCAGTAGTACCGGCCGGGGAGGGGCCAACGTCCTGACTTTC.